The clone carrying this T cell receptor (beta chain) has a handful of counts. Its specificity is unknown. These data belong to a study of CD8 T cells in ankylosing spondylitis. Study results and caveats: Ankylosing spondylitis blood appeared to carry a characteristic TCR beta motif of several highly homologous variants.

TCRdb re-called the 5' RACE reads through MiXCR, storing one row per CDR3 protein. The sample has 300,000 to 400,000 distinct CDR3 sequences, roughly 14% seen once; the top ten hold 0.95% to 1.4%. Losses at the gene ends were 2 bases for V and 0 bases for J; bases not matched to a gene: 6. CDR1 is MNHEY, CDR2 SMNVEV, per germline (reference sequence). The CDR3 loop spans 18 amino acids. Sequences were obtained from blood, either unsorted or a sorted T cell fraction (not recorded which). J is TRBJ2-6 and V is TRBV27; 8 positions match TRBD2. This sequence was found in a male donor with ankylosing spondylitis or in good health (not recorded which). In nucleotides, the CDR3 is TGTGCCAGCAGTTTAAAATCGGGAGGGTTCTCTGGGGCCAACGTCCTGACTTTC. Translation: CASSLKSGGFSGANVLTF.